Here is one T cell receptor (beta chain) with its context. This CDR3 is built from 13 residues. V lost 10 bases to trimming and J lost 0 bases, with 10 bases between them. The data derive from a study of blood T cell repertoires in COVID-19. As for the study in general: COVID-19 samples collected from the United States, Italy and Spain covered acute and convalescent phases.

Clones were sequenced by immunoSEQ multiplex PCR, and TCRdb holds only the in-frame ones, with some missing. The data contain some 80,000 clones, roughly 86% of them singletons. The genes are TRBV12-3 or TRBV12-4 and TRBJ1-3, with D maybe TRBD1 (5 bases). This clonotype originated in a man in his fifties with active or convalescent COVID-19. What was sequenced was peripheral blood. The DNA of the CDR3 is TGTGCCAACATGGGGCTCTCTGGAAACACCATATATTTT. Amino acids: CANMGLSGNTIYF.